This TCR beta chain was identified during a study of blood T cell repertoires in COVID-19. For the study at large: Specimens from acute and convalescent COVID-19 originated in the United States, Italy and Spain.

As originally analysed: Reference gene primers were amplified, and this amplification served to estimate nucleated cell counts. Using immunoSEQ multiplex PCR, the repertoire was profiled, and TCRdb retains in-frame clones only, with some absent. V and J calls and clone size are copied from that table; D and trimming were computed from the DNA. The sample lists 200,000 to 250,000 clones, about 87% occurring once. Cohort allocation depended upon clinical history that participants reported. This receptor was obtained from a woman younger than 45 who had recovered from COVID-19. The source material was PBMCs or T cells enriched from blood (not recorded which).

The CDR3 region is CASRGRRRDNQPQHF. CDR3 bases: TGTGCCAGCAGGGGGAGGAGACGGGACAATCAGCCCCAGCATTTT. V is TRBV5-8 and J is TRBJ1-5; no clear D gene. The CDR3 consists of 15 residues. V lost 5 bases and J 3 bases, leaving 15 bases between the germline ends. CDR1 SGHTS and CDR2 YDEGEE come from the germline V gene.